Sequencing of this TCR beta chain was carried out in a study of T-cell reconstitution after alpha-beta-depleted transplantation in children. Library preparation (for TCRbeta) was performed with unique molecular identifiers. TCRdb itself ran the PCR reads through MiXCR, one entry per CDR3 protein. The profile shows 450,000 to 550,000 distinct CDR3 sequences, approximately 10% of them singletons. V lost 0 bases, J lost 4 bases, and 12 bases lay in between. This CDR3 region has 15 residues. Per germline, CDR1 ENHRY and CDR2 SYGVKD. This rearrangement joins TRBV10-3 to TRBJ1-2; possible D gene TRBD1, 5 bases. The sample here was PBMCs, mostly from graft donor cells, taken 180 days after TCRalphabeta/CD19-depleted stem cell transplant. The origin of this receptor is a female patient between 2 and 15 years old who had a stem cell transplant for aplastic anemia, so the T cells may come from the graft donor. CDR3 in DNA: TGTGCCATCAGTGAGTCAGGGGTCCAGGCCTATGGCTACACCTTC. Its translation is CAISESGVQAYGYTF.